Below, 10 T cell receptor beta chains from the same sample are listed, as sequenced in a study of OX40 agonist ivuxolimab in advanced cancers. The assay was immunoSEQ multiplex PCR, and TCRdb's table has in-frame clones only and misses some. The repertoire holds 65,000 to 95,000 clones, with roughly 84% as singletons. Sequences were derived from CD4+ or CD8+ T cells sorted from blood, sampled in a trial of the OX40 agonist ivuxolimab. The receptors shown here come from an adult with an advanced solid tumor such as melanoma, head and neck, liver or kidney cancer.

The CDR3 sequence: CASSTRGAASSYNEQFF. In DNA, the CDR3 is TGTGCCAGCAGCACCCGGGGAGCTGCTAGCTCCTACAATGAGCAGTTCTTC. V usage is TRBV9 and J usage is TRBJ2-1; possible D gene TRBD2, 5 bases. Germline V gene data show CDR1 as SGDLS and CDR2 as YYNGEE. V lost 4 bases to trimming and J lost 0 bases, with 17 bases between them. This CDR3 spans 17 amino acids.

This chain joins TRBV5-5 and TRBJ1-5, with 9 bases lining up with TRBD1. This CDR3 has 14 amino acids. The trim removed 4 bases at V and 6 bases at J, leaving 5 bases unmatched. CDR1 is SGHKS and CDR2 is YYEKEE in the germline V gene (reference sequence). CDR3 sequence (DNA): TGTGCCAGCAGCATCGGACAGGGGAGTCAGCCCCAGCATTTT. Translation: CASSIGQGSQPQHF.

This rearrangement joins TRBV5-1 to TRBJ1-3; 7 nucleotides match TRBD1. This CDR3 comprises 14 residues. The germline V gene encodes CDR1 SGHRS and CDR2 YFSETQ. V lost 6 bases to trimming and J lost 3 bases; unmatched junction nucleotides: 6. In nucleotides, the CDR3 is TGCGCCAGCACCCTCGGGACAGTTGGAAACACCATATATTTT. Translating gives CASTLGTVGNTIYF. Variable domain in full (rest from reference TRBV5-1 and TRBJ1-3): KAGVTQTPRYLIKTRGQQVTLSCSPISGHRSVSWYQQTPGQGLQFLFEYFSETQRNKGNFPGRFSGRQFSNSRSEMNVSTLELGDSALYLCASTLGTVGNTIYFGEGSWLTVV.

This clone was seen more than once but under ten times. This rearrangement joins TRBV28 to TRBJ1-1, with TRBD1 matching 10 bases. The junction had 9 bases not matched to a gene; V was cut back by 7 bases and J by 1 base. The germline V gene has CDR1 MDHEN and CDR2 SYDVKM. The CDR3 is made up of 16 amino acids. The chain's CDR3 is CASNTPGTGENTEAFF. In DNA, the CDR3 is TGTGCCAGCAACACTCCCGGGACAGGGGAGAACACTGAAGCTTTCTTT.

This clone came up once. The chain links TRBV27 to TRBJ2-3, with D tentatively TRBD1 or TRBD2 (5 bases each). Germline V gene data show CDR1 as MNHEY and CDR2 as SMNVEV (reference sequence). The germline V and J ends were trimmed by 6 bases and 2 bases, with 12 bases remaining between them. This CDR3 has 14 residues. For the CDR3, the DNA is TGTGCCAGCAGGTCCTGGGGGAACACAGATACGCAGTATTTT. Translating it yields CASRSWGNTDTQYF.

V gene TRBV20-1 combines with J gene TRBJ2-7; the D is unclear. The CDR3 runs to 11 residues. The germline V gene encodes CDR1 DFQATT and CDR2 SNEGSKA (reference sequence). Trimming took 3 bases from V and 3 from J, leaving 6 bases between them. Here the CDR3 reads CSASPNYEQYF. The CDR3 DNA is TGCAGTGCTAGTCCCAACTACGAGCAGTACTTC.

This chain uses TRBV4-1 with TRBJ2-7; 10 bases line up with TRBD2. The CDR3 spans 13 residues. Germline assignment: CDR1 MGHRA and CDR2 YSYEKL. V was clipped by 4 bases and J by 6 bases; unmatched bases: 3. CDR3 nucleotides: TGCGCCAGCAGCCTAGCGGGAGGCCCCGAGCAGTACTTC. This sequence encodes CASSLAGGPEQYF.

In its sample, this clone was seen once. This chain connects TRBV6-5 to TRBJ1-4, with 7 bases aligning to TRBD1. V shed 5 bases and J 8 bases; nucleotides not matched to a gene: 8. Germline V gives CDR1 MNHEY, CDR2 SVGAGI. This CDR3 is 14 amino acids long. CDR3 in amino acids: CASSLDRAGEKLFF. CDR3 DNA sequence: TGTGCCAGCAGTCTTGACAGGGCTGGCGAAAAACTGTTTTTT.

This clone appeared a few times. The chain recombines TRBV28 with TRBJ2-7; D is uncertain. Germline V lookup: CDR1 MDHEN, CDR2 SYDVKM. V lost 6 bases to trimming and J lost 5 bases, with 8 bases between them. The CDR3 is 11 residues long. The CDR3 DNA is TGTGCCAGCAGGTCTAGGAACGAGCAGTACTTC. Translating gives CASRSRNEQYF.

The chain employs TRBV10-2 and TRBJ2-1; 7 positions match TRBD1. The CDR3 extends over 14 amino acids. Germline-derived CDR1 and CDR2 are WSHSY and SAAADI. The trim removed 8 bases at V and 7 bases at J, leaving 11 bases unmatched. The CDR3 is CASQGVGPRNEQFF. The CDR3 DNA is TGCGCCAGCCAGGGGGTCGGTCCAAGGAATGAGCAGTTCTTC.